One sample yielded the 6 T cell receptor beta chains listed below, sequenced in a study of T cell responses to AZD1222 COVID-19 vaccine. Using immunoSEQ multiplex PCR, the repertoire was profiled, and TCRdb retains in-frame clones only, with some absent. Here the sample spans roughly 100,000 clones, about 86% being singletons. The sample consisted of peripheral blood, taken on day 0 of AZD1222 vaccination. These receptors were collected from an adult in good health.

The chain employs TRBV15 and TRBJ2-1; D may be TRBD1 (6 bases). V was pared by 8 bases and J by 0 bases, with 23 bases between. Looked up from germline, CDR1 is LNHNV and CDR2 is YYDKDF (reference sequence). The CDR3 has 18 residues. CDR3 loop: CATHHGYPRGSSYNEQFF. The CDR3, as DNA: TGTGCCACCCACCACGGATACCCGAGGGGGAGCTCCTACAATGAGCAGTTCTTC.

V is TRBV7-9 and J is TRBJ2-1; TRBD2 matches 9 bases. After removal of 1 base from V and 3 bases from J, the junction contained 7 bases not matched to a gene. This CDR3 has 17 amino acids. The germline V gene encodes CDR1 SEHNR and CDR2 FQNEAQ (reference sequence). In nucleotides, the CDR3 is TGTGCCAGCAGCTTAGGTGAGGTAGCGGGGGTCTACAATGAGCAGTTCTTC. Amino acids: CASSLGEVAGVYNEQFF.

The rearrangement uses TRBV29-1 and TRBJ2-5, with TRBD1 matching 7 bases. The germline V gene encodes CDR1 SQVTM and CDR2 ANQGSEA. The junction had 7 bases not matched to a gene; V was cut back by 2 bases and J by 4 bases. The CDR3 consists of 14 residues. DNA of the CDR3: TGCAGCGTTGAAACAGGGGCATTAGGAGAGACCCAGTACTTC. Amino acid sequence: CSVETGALGETQYF.

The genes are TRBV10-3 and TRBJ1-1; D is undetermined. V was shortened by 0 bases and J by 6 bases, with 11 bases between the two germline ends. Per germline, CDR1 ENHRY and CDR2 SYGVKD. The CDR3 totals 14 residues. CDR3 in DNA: TGTGCCATCAGTGAGTCTTCGAGGGAGTCTGAAGCTTTCTTT. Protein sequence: CAISESSRESEAFF.

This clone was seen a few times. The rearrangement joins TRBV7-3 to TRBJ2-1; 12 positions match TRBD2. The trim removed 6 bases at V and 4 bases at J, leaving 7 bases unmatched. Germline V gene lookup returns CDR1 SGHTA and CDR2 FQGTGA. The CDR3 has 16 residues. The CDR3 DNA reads TGTGCCAGCAGACGGACCGGGACTAGCGGGTACAATGAGCAGTTCTTC. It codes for CASRRTGTSGYNEQFF.

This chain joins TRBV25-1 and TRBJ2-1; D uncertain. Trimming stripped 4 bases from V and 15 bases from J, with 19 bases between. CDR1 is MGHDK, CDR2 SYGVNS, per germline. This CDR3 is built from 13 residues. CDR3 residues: CASSAAGSPIAFF. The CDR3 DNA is TGTGCCAGCAGTGCCGCAGGTTCCCCCATCGCGTTCTTC. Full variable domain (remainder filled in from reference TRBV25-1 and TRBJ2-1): EADIYQTPRYLVIGTGKKITLECSQTMGHDKMYWYQQDPGMELHLIHYSYGVNSTEKGDLSSESTVSRIRTEHFPLTLESARPSHTSQYLCASSAAGSPIAFFGPGTRLTVL.